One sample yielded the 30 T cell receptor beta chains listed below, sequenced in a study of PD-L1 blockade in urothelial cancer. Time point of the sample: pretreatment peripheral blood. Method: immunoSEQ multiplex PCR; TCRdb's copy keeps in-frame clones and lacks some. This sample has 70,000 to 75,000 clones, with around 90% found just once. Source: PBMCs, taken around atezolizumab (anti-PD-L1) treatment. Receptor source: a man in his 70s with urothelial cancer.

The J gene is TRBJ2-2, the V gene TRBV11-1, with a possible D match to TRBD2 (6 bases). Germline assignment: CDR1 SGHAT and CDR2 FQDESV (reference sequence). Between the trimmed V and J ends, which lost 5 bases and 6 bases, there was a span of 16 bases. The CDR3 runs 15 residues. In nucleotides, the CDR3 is TGTGCCAGCAGCAAGCCGGGACTTCACTCCGGGGAGCTGTTTTTT. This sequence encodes CASSKPGLHSGELFF. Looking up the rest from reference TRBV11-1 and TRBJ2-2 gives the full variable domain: EAEVAQSPRYKITEKSQAVAFWCDPISGHATLYWYRQILGQGPELLVQFQDESVVDDSQLPKDRFSAERLKGVDSTLKIQPAELGDSAMYLCASSKPGLHSGELFFGEGSRLTVL.

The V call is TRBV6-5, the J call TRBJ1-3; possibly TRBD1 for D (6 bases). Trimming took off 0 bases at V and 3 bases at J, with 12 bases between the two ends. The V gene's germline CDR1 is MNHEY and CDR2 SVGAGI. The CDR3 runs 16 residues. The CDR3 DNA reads TGTGCCAGCAGTTACTCTGCGGGGGCGAGTGGAAACACCATATATTTT. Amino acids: CASSYSAGASGNTIYF.

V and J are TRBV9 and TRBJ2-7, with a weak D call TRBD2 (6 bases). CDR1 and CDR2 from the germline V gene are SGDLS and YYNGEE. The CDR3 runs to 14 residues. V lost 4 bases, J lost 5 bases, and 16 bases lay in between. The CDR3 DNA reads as TGTGCCAGCAGCTCAGACGGGGGTTGGGACGAGCAGTACTTC. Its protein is CASSSDGGWDEQYF. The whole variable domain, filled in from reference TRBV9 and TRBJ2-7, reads DSGVTQTPKHLITATGQRVTLRCSPRSGDLSVYWYQQSLDQGLQFLIQYYNGEERAKGNILERFSAQQFPDLHSELNLSSLELGDSALYFCASSSDGGWDEQYFGPGTRLTVT.

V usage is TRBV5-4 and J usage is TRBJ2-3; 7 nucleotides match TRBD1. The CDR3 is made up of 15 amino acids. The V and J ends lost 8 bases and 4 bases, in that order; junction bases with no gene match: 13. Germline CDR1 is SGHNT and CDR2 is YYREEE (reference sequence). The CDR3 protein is CASNKGGGRADTQYF. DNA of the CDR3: TGTGCCAGTAATAAAGGGGGCGGTAGGGCAGATACGCAGTATTTT.

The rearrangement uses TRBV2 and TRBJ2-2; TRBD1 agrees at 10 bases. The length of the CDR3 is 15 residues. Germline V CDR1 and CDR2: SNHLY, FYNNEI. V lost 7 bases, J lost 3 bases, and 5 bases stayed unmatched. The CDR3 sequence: CASKLGTGDTGELFF. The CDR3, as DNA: TGTGCCAGCAAGCTAGGGACAGGGGACACCGGGGAGCTGTTTTTT. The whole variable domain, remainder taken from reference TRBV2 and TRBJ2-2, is EPEVTQTPSHQVTQMGQEVILRCVPISNHLYFYWYRQILGQKVEFLVSFYNNEISEKSEIFDDQFSVERPDGSNFTLKIRSTKLEDSAMYFCASKLGTGDTGELFFGEGSRLTVL.

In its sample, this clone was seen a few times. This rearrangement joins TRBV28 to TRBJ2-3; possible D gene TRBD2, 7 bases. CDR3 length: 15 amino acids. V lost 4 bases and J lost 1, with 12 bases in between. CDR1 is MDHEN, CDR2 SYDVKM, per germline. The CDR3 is CASSWGGQGTDTQYF. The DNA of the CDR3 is TGTGCCAGCAGTTGGGGGGGGCAGGGCACAGATACGCAGTATTTT.

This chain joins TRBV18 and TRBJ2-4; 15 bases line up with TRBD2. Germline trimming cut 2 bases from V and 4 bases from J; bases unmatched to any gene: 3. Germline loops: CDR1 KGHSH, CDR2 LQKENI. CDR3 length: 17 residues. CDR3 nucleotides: TGTGCCAGCTCACCAACGGGACTAGCGGGAGGAAAAAACATTCAGTACTTC. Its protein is CASSPTGLAGGKNIQYF.

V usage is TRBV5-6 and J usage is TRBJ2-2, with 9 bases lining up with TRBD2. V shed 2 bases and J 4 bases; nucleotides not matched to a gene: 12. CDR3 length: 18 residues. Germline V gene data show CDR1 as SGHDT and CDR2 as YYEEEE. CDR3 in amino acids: CASSFGWGAGGSTGELFF. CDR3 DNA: TGTGCCAGCAGCTTCGGTTGGGGAGCGGGAGGTTCCACCGGGGAGCTGTTTTTT.

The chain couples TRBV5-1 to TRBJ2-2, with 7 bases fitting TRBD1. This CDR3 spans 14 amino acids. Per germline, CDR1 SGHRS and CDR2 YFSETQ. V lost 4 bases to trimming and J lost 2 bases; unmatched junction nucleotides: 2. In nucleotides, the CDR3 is TGCGCCAGCAGCCGACAGGGTAACACCGGGGAGCTGTTTTTT. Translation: CASSRQGNTGELFF.

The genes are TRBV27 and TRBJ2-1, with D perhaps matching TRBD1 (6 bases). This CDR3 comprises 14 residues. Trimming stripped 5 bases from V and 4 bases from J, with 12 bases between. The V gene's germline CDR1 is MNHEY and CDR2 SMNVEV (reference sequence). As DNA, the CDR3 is TGTGCCAGCAGTCTGCGGACAGCTTACAATGAGCAGTTCTTC. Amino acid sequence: CASSLRTAYNEQFF.

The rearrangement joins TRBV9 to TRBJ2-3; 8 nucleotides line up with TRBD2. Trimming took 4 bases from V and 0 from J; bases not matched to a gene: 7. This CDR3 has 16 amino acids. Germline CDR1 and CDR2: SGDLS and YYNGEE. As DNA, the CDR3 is TGTGCCAGCAGCCCACTAGCGGACCCTAGCACAGATACGCAGTATTTT. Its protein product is CASSPLADPSTDTQYF.

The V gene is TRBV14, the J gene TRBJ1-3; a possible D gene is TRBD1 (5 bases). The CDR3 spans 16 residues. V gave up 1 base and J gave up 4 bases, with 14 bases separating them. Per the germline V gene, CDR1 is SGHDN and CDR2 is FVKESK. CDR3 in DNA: TGTGCCAGCAGCCAAGTCACGACAGCGGGAGGAAACACCATATATTTT. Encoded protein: CASSQVTTAGGNTIYF.

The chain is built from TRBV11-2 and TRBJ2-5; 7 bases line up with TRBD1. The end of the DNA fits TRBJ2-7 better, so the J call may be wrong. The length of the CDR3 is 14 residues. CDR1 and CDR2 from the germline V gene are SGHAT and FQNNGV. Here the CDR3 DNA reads TGTGCCAGCAGCAACCCGACAGGGAACTACGAGCAGTACTTC. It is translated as CASSNPTGNYEQYF.

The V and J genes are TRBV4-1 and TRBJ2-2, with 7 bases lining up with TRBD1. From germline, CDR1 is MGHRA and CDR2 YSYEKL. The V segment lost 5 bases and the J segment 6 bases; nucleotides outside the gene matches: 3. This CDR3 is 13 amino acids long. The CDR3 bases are TGCGCCAGCAGCTCGACAGGGCCCGGGGAGCTGTTTTTT. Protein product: CASSSTGPGELFF.

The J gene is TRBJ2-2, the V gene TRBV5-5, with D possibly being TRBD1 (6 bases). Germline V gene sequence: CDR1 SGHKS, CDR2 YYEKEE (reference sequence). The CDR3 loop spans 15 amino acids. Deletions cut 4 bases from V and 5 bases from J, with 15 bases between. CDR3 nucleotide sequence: TGTGCCAGCAGCGGGGTGGGGGCAGTTACCGGGGAGCTGTTTTTT. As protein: CASSGVGAVTGELFF.

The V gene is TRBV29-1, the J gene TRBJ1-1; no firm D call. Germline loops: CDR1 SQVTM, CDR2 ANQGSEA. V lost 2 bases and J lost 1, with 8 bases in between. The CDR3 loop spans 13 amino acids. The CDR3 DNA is TGCAGCGTTGAAACAGATACGAACACTGAAGCTTTCTTT. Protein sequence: CSVETDTNTEAFF.

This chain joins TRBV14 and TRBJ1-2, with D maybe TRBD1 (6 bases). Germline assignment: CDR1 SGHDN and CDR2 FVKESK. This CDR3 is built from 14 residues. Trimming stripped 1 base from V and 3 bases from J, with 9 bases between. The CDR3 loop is CASSQAGADYGYTF. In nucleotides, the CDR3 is TGTGCCAGCAGCCAAGCAGGGGCGGACTATGGCTACACCTTC.

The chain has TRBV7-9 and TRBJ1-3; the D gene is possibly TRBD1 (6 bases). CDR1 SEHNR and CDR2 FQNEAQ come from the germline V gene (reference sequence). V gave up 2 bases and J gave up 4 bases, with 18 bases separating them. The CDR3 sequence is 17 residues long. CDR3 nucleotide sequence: TGTGCCAGCAGCTTATTGCTGGGACAAGGAGAAGGAAACACCATATATTTT. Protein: CASSLLLGQGEGNTIYF.

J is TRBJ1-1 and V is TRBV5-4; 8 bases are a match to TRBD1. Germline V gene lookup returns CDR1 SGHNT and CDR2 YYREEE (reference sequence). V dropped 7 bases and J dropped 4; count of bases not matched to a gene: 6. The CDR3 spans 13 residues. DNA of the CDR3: TGTGCCAGCTCTCCGGGACAGGCCACTGAAGCTTTCTTT. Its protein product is CASSPGQATEAFF.

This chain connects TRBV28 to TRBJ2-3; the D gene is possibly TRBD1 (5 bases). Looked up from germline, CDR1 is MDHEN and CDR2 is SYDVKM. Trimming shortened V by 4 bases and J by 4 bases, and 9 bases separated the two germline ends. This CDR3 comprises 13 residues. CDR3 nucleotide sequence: TGTGCCAGCAGTTCAGGGTCCCCAGATACGCAGTATTTT. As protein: CASSSGSPDTQYF.

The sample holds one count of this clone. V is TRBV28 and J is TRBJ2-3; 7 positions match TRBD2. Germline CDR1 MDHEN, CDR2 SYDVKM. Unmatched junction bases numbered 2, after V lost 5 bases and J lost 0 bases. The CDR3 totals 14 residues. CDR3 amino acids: CASSTSVSTDTQYF. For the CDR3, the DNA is TGTGCCAGCAGTACTAGCGTGAGCACAGATACGCAGTATTTT.

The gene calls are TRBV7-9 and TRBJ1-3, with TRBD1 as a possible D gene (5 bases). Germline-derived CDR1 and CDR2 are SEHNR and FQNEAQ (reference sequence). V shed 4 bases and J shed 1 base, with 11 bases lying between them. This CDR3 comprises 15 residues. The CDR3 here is CASSSSGGSGNTIYF. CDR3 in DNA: TGTGCCAGCAGCTCCTCGGGGGGTTCTGGAAACACCATATATTTT.

The CDR3 spells CASSSWGLGQNNEKLFF. The CDR3 DNA is TGCGCCAGCAGCTCATGGGGGTTAGGACAGAATAATGAAAAACTGTTTTTT. The J gene is TRBJ1-4, the V gene TRBV5-1, with D perhaps TRBD1 (6 bases). Looked up from germline, CDR1 is SGHRS and CDR2 is YFSETQ. V gave up 3 bases and J gave up 4 bases, with 19 bases separating them. This CDR3 is built from 17 residues.

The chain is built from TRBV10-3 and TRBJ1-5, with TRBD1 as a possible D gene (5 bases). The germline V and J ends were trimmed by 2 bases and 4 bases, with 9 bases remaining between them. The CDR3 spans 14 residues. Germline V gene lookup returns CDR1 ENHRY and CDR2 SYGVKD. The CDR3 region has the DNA TGTGCCATCAGTGAGAGGCAGGGTAATCAGCCCCAGCATTTT. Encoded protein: CAISERQGNQPQHF.

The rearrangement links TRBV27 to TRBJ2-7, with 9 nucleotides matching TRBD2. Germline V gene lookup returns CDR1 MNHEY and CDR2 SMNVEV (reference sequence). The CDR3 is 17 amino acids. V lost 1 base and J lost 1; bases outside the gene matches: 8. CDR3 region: CASSLYTGTSRSYEQYF. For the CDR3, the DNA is TGTGCCAGCAGTTTATACACCGGGACTAGCCGGTCCTACGAGCAGTACTTC.

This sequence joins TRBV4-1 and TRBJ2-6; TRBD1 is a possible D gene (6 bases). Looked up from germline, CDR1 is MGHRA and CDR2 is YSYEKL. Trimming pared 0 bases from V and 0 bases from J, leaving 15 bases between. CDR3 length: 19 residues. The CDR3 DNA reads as TGCGCCAGCAGCCAAGACCCCCAGGGGCTAATCTCTGGGGCCAACGTCCTGACTTTC. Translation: CASSQDPQGLISGANVLTF.

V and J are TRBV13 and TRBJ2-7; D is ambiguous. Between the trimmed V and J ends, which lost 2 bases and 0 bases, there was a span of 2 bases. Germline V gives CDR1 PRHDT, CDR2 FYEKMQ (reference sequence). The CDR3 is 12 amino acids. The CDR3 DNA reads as TGTGCCAGCAGCTTATACTCCTACGAGCAGTACTTC. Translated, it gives CASSLYSYEQYF.

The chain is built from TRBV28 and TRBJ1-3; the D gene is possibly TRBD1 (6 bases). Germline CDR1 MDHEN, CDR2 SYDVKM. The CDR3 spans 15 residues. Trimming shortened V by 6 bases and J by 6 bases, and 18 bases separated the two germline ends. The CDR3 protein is CASSLQGGVENTIYF. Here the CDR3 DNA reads TGTGCCAGCAGCCTACAAGGGGGGGTAGAAAACACCATATATTTT.

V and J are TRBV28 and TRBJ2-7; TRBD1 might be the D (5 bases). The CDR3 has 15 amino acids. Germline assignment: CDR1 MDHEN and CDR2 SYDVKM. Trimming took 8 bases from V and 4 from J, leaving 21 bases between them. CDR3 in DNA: TGTGCCAGCCTTCCACCGGGCAGGGTTGGGTACGAGCAGTACTTC. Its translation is CASLPPGRVGYEQYF.

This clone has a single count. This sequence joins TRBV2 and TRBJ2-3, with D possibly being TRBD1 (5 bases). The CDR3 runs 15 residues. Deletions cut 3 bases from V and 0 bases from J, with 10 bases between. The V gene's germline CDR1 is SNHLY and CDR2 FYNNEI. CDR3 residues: CASSDRQGSTDTQYF. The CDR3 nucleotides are TGTGCCAGCAGTGACCGGCAGGGAAGCACAGATACGCAGTATTTT.